What follows are 29 T cell receptor beta chains derived from one specimen sequenced in a study of CD8 T cells in Susac syndrome. Reverse transcription used about 0.45 to 1 ug RNA and random hexamers. TCRdb re-analysed the immunoSEQ multiplex PCR reads in MiXCR, keeping a single row per CDR3 protein. Of 150,000 to 200,000 distinct CDR3 sequences listed, 75% to 95% were seen once; the top ten hold around 0.085%. The source material was CD4+ T cells from PBMCs. The source is a human donor with Susac syndrome.

The chain recombines TRBV12-3 or TRBV12-4 with TRBJ2-1; D may be TRBD2 (6 bases). Trimming took 7 bases from V and 6 from J, leaving 16 bases between them. This CDR3 contains 14 residues. As DNA, the CDR3 is TGTGCCAGCACCGCGAATAGCGGATTCAATGAGCAGTTCTTC. This codes for CASTANSGFNEQFF.

V usage is TRBV4-1 and J usage is TRBJ1-5; 8 nucleotides line up with TRBD1. CDR3 length: 15 amino acids. J was trimmed by 1 base and V by 1 base; bases with no gene match: 0. Germline-derived CDR1 and CDR2 are MGHRA and YSYEKL. The chain's CDR3 is CASSQGQGSNQPQHF. In DNA form, the CDR3 reads TGCGCCAGCAGCCAAGGACAGGGGAGCAATCAGCCCCAGCATTTT.

V is TRBV20-1 and J is TRBJ2-7; 12 bases match TRBD2. Germline lookup yields CDR1 DFQATT and CDR2 SNEGSKA (reference sequence). The CDR3 loop spans 15 amino acids. V lost 4 bases to trimming and J lost 3 bases; unmatched junction nucleotides: 7. The CDR3: CSATMTSGGIYEQYF. CDR3 nucleotides: TGCAGTGCTACTATGACTAGCGGGGGCATCTACGAGCAGTACTTC.

J is TRBJ1-4 and V is TRBV14, with D possibly TRBD1 on 6 matching bases. Germline CDR1 is SGHDN and CDR2 is FVKESK. Deletions cut 2 bases from V and 7 bases from J, with 14 bases between. The CDR3 is 15 residues long. This CDR3 reads CASSQLQGGGEKLFF. The CDR3 DNA reads as TGTGCCAGCAGCCAACTACAGGGAGGTGGTGAAAAACTGTTTTTT. Variable domain in full (rest from reference TRBV14 and TRBJ1-4): EAGVTQFPSHSVIEKGQTVTLRCDPISGHDNLYWYRRVMGKEIKFLLHFVKESKQDESGMPNNRFLAERTGGTYSTLKVQPAELEDSGVYFCASSQLQGGGEKLFFGSGTQLSVL.

Written as DNA, the CDR3 is TGTGCCAGCAGCCCATCCGGGAAACTCGAGCAGTACTTC. Its translation: CASSPSGKLEQYF. This chain joins TRBV11-2 and TRBJ2-7, with D tentatively TRBD2 (5 bases). This CDR3 is 13 amino acids long. The germline V gene has CDR1 SGHAT and CDR2 FQNNGV. Between the trimmed V and J ends, which lost 5 bases and 6 bases, there was a span of 14 bases.

The chain uses TRBV7-2 and TRBJ1-5; D gene unclear. This CDR3 region has 12 residues. V dropped 3 bases and J dropped 4 bases, with 4 bases sitting between them. Germline V gene lookup returns CDR1 SGHTA and CDR2 FQGNSA. Here the CDR3 reads CASSFRNQPQHF. The DNA for the CDR3 is TGTGCCAGCAGCTTCAGGAATCAGCCCCAGCATTTT.

V gene TRBV5-8 combines with J gene TRBJ2-4, with 10 bases that match TRBD2. The CDR3 is 15 residues long. The germline gives CDR1 SGHTS, CDR2 YDEGEE. V was clipped by 0 bases and J by 3 bases; unmatched bases: 0. Here the CDR3 DNA reads TGTGCCAGCAGCTTGGGACTAGCGGGCAAAAACATTCAGTACTTC. Amino acids: CASSLGLAGKNIQYF.

This clonotype was counted once. The chain uses TRBV27 and TRBJ2-7, with 7 bases lining up with TRBD1. Germline CDR1 and CDR2: MNHEY and SMNVEV (reference sequence). This CDR3 has 15 residues. V was pared by 5 bases and J by 3 bases, with 10 bases of the junction left unmatched. As DNA, the CDR3 is TGTGCCAGCAGTGAAGACAGGGTCAGCATCTACGAGCAGTACTTC. It translates to CASSEDRVSIYEQYF.

This chain joins TRBV15 and TRBJ1-2, with TRBD1 identical over 9 bases. The CDR3 spans 13 residues. Trimming at V came to 5 bases and at J to 3 bases, leaving 1 base not matched to a gene. CDR1 and CDR2 from the germline V gene are LNHNV and YYDKDF (reference sequence). The CDR3 DNA follows: TGTGCCACCAGCCGACAGGGGGACTATGGCTACACCTTC. Its protein product is CATSRQGDYGYTF.

The chain couples TRBV20-1 to TRBJ1-5; possible D gene TRBD1, 6 bases. The CDR3 spans 17 residues. The V and J ends lost 0 bases and 0 bases respectively, with 15 bases between them. Germline V CDR1 and CDR2: DFQATT, SNEGSKA (reference sequence). The CDR3 DNA sequence: TGCAGTGCTAGAGATTCCAGGGGTGGGAATAGCAATCAGCCCCAGCATTTT. It encodes CSARDSRGGNSNQPQHF.

The J gene is TRBJ2-5, the V gene TRBV2, with D possibly TRBD1 on 5 matching bases. Germline V lookup: CDR1 SNHLY, CDR2 FYNNEI. Between the trimmed V and J ends, which lost 3 bases and 4 bases, there was a span of 15 bases. The CDR3 covers 15 residues. The CDR3 spells CASSDRERVLETQYF. CDR3 bases: TGTGCCAGCAGTGACAGGGAAAGGGTTTTAGAGACCCAGTACTTC.

The V call is TRBV3-1, the J call TRBJ2-3, with TRBD1 matching over 7 bases. Trimming took 1 base from V and 12 from J; bases not matched to a gene: 4. The CDR3 covers 12 residues. Germline V lookup: CDR1 LGHDT, CDR2 YNNKEL (reference sequence). CDR3 sequence (DNA): TGTGCCAGCAGCCAAGGACAGGGATCTCAGTATTTT. Encoded protein: CASSQGQGSQYF.

The genes are TRBV30 and TRBJ2-2; possible D gene TRBD2, 5 bases. The CDR3 is 14 residues long. The germline V and J ends were trimmed by 4 bases and 4 bases, with 13 bases remaining between them. Per germline, CDR1 GTSNPN and CDR2 SVGIG (reference sequence). This CDR3 is CAWTEGVGTGELFF. DNA of the CDR3: TGTGCCTGGACTGAGGGCGTTGGCACCGGGGAGCTGTTTTTT. Full variable domain (outside the CDR3, taken from reference TRBV30 and TRBJ2-2): SQTIHQWPATLVQPVGSPLSLECTVEGTSNPNLYWYRQAAGRGLQLLFYSVGIGQISSEVPQNLSASRPQDRQFILSSKKLLLSDSGFYLCAWTEGVGTGELFFGEGSRLTVL.

This chain uses TRBV6-6 with TRBJ2-7; 8 bases align to TRBD2. Germline V lookup: CDR1 MNHNY, CDR2 SVGAGI (reference sequence). The J segment lost 6 bases and the V segment lost 6 bases, leaving 10 bases of the junction unmatched. The CDR3 covers 14 residues. CDR3 coding DNA: TGTGCCAGCAGCCACCCGGGGGGGGGCGGCGAGCAGTACTTC. This encodes CASSHPGGGGEQYF.

This sequence joins TRBV3-1 and TRBJ2-6; D gene unclear. V dropped 3 bases and J dropped 1 base, with 10 bases sitting between them. The germline CDR1 and CDR2 sequences are LGHDT and YNNKEL (reference sequence). The CDR3 covers 16 residues. In nucleotides, the CDR3 is TGTGCCAGCAGCCAGTCAGGTTTGTCTGGGGCCAACGTCCTGACTTTC. Translation: CASSQSGLSGANVLTF. The variable domain in full, completed from reference TRBV3-1 and TRBJ2-6, reads DTAVSQTPKYLVTQMGNDKSIKCEQNLGHDTMYWYKQDSKKFLKIMFSYNNKELIINETVPNRFSPKSPDKAHLNLHINSLELGDSAVYFCASSQSGLSGANVLTFGAGSRLTVL.

There are a few counts of this clonotype. This chain connects TRBV5-1 to TRBJ2-1; 10 bases fit TRBD2. With 3 bases clipped from V and 7 bases from J, the junction kept 7 bases outside the gene matches. This CDR3 comprises 15 residues. Germline V gene sequence: CDR1 SGHRS, CDR2 YFSETQ. CDR3 region: CASSSSLAGENEQFF. In DNA form, the CDR3 reads TGCGCCAGCAGCTCCTCCCTAGCGGGAGAAAATGAGCAGTTCTTC.

This chain uses TRBV9 with TRBJ2-1, with 10 positions matching TRBD2. Germline V gene lookup returns CDR1 SGDLS and CDR2 YYNGEE. J lost 8 bases, V lost 0 bases, and 8 bases had no gene match. There are 16 residues in the CDR3. CDR3 bases: TGTGCCAGCAGCGTAGGGCTAGCGGGAGTTAAGGATGAGCAGTTCTTC. As protein: CASSVGLAGVKDEQFF.

This clonotype was found once. A junction boundary mismatches the germline segment, possibly from a read error. The chain combines TRBV12-3 or TRBV12-4 with TRBJ2-3, with TRBD2 identical over 9 bases. The CDR3 totals 14 residues. CDR3 in amino acids: CASRLAGAPDTQYF. CDR3 bases: TGTGCCAGCAGATTAGCGGGGGCCCCAGATACGCAGTATTTT.

The J gene is TRBJ2-3, the V gene TRBV27; no clear D gene. The CDR3 runs 12 residues. Germline CDR1 reads MNHEY; CDR2 reads SMNVEV (reference sequence). Trimming cost V 11 bases and J 1 base, with 10 bases left between them. CDR3 amino acids: CAGNVGTDTQYF. CDR3 nucleotide sequence: TGTGCCGGAAATGTTGGCACAGATACGCAGTATTTT.

The rearrangement links TRBV18 to TRBJ1-2; a possible D gene is TRBD1 (5 bases). Trimming stripped 0 bases from V and 3 bases from J, with 5 bases between. The CDR3 spans 13 residues. Germline V gene sequence: CDR1 KGHSH, CDR2 LQKENI. CDR3 nucleotides: TGTGCCAGCTCACCACCGGGGGACTATGGCTACACCTTC. Amino acid sequence: CASSPPGDYGYTF.

The chain joins TRBV27 to TRBJ2-7, with 8 bases aligning to TRBD1. The CDR3 has 16 residues. J was trimmed by 4 bases and V by 6 bases; bases with no gene match: 14. Germline CDR1 and CDR2: MNHEY and SMNVEV (reference sequence). CDR3 sequence (DNA): TGTGCCAGCAGCCTTCACGGACAGGGACGAACGTACGAGCAGTACTTC. This gives the protein CASSLHGQGRTYEQYF.

In nucleotides, the CDR3 is TGTGCCAGCTCACCTAACGGGAGAGGTACAGATACGCAGTATTTT. It specifies CASSPNGRGTDTQYF. This chain links TRBV18 with TRBJ2-3; D is possibly TRBD2 (6 bases). V lost 3 bases and J lost 3, with 13 bases in between. Germline V gene data show CDR1 as KGHSH and CDR2 as LQKENI. The CDR3 runs 15 residues.

This rearrangement joins TRBV5-1 to TRBJ1-3, with TRBD1 matching 11 bases. The ends lost 2 bases at V and 0 bases at J; junction bases unmatched: 10. This CDR3 contains 19 residues. The germline V gene has CDR1 SGHRS and CDR2 YFSETQ. The CDR3 DNA sequence: TGCGCCAGCAGCTTCGGGACAGGGGGATCCTTAAGCTCTGGAAACACCATATATTTT. It is translated as CASSFGTGGSLSSGNTIYF.

V is TRBV12-3 or TRBV12-4 and J is TRBJ1-4; no reliable D call. The CDR3 is made up of 14 amino acids. V lost 2 bases to trimming and J lost 5 bases, with 9 bases between them. For the CDR3, the DNA is TGTGCCAGCAGTTTATCGGCAGAGAATGAAAAACTGTTTTTT. Protein sequence: CASSLSAENEKLFF.

V usage is TRBV13 and J usage is TRBJ1-2; TRBD1 aligns across 10 bases. Germline V lookup: CDR1 PRHDT, CDR2 FYEKMQ (reference sequence). The V gene end was trimmed by 1 base and the J gene end by 8 bases; junction bases not matched to a gene: 10. The CDR3 totals 16 residues. The CDR3 DNA is TGTGCCAGCAGCTTAGATCTTCGGACAGGGGGTTCGGGCTACACCTTC. This translates into CASSLDLRTGGSGYTF.

The chain uses TRBV20-1 and TRBJ1-5; D unclear. Per germline, CDR1 DFQATT and CDR2 SNEGSKA (reference sequence). V was clipped by 4 bases and J by 0 bases, with 10 bases between them. CDR3 size: 14 residues. CDR3 amino acids: CSAIRGPSNQPQHF. In DNA, the CDR3 is TGCAGTGCTATCAGAGGGCCTAGCAATCAGCCCCAGCATTTT.

The rearrangement joins TRBV7-6 to TRBJ2-1; 10 bases fit TRBD2. CDR1 is SGHVS and CDR2 is FNYEAQ in the germline V gene. This CDR3 is built from 14 residues. With 4 bases clipped from V and 6 bases from J, the junction kept 3 bases outside the gene matches. CDR3 residues: CASSSSGSFNEQFF. The CDR3 region has the DNA TGTGCCAGCAGCTCTAGCGGGAGTTTCAATGAGCAGTTCTTC.

J is TRBJ2-2 and V is TRBV3-1; D remains unclear. This CDR3 is built from 12 residues. Trimming took 0 bases from V and 8 from J, leaving 4 bases between them. From germline, CDR1 is LGHDT and CDR2 YNNKEL (reference sequence). CDR3 coding DNA: TGTGCCAGCAGCCAAGATGCAGGGGAGCTGTTTTTT. It specifies CASSQDAGELFF.

This clonotype was recorded only once. The chain uses TRBV19 and TRBJ1-1; D unresolved. Germline V gene data show CDR1 as LNHDA and CDR2 as SQIVND (reference sequence). Trimming removed 3 bases at V and 0 bases at J, with 8 bases between. This CDR3 is built from 14 residues. The CDR3 region has the DNA TGTGCCAGTAGTATCCCACAGCTGAACACTGAAGCTTTCTTT. Protein product: CASSIPQLNTEAFF.